The 31 T cell receptor beta chains below were found in one sample sequenced in a study of cytomegalovirus exposure and HLA in healthy donors. The PCR was carried out with 60 Vbeta primers and 13 Jbeta primers. Sequencing was performed with immunoSEQ multiplex PCR; in TCRdb, only in-frame clones are kept and a portion is missing. The sample carries under 200,000 clones, about two thirds recorded once. Material: PBMCs. The receptors originated from a woman aged 18-30 years in good health and CMV-seropositive.

This chain uses TRBV6-5 with TRBJ1-2, with D perhaps TRBD1 (5 bases). Per germline, CDR1 MNHEY and CDR2 SVGAGI. Trimming pared 6 bases from V and 0 bases from J, leaving 11 bases between. The CDR3 extends over 14 amino acids. CDR3 protein: CASSPGQANYGYTF. The CDR3 nucleotides are TGTGCCAGCAGCCCAGGACAAGCTAACTATGGCTACACCTTC.

This chain links TRBV30 with TRBJ2-7; D is undetermined. V was cut by 0 bases and J by 4 bases, with 7 bases left in between. The germline gives CDR1 GTSNPN, CDR2 SVGIG (reference sequence). The CDR3 has 12 residues. The chain's CDR3 is CAWSVGAYEQYV. CDR3 DNA: TGTGCCTGGAGTGTTGGAGCTTACGAGCAGTACGTC.

The rearrangement links TRBV7-2 to TRBJ2-6; TRBD1 matches at 10 bases. The CDR3 loop spans 19 amino acids. The germline CDR1 and CDR2 sequences are SGHTA and FQGNSA. The V gene end was trimmed by 3 bases and the J gene end by 2 bases; junction bases not matched to a gene: 10. In DNA, the CDR3 is TGTGCCAGCAGCTTTAGGACAGGGGGTACCCACACTGGGGCCAACGTCCTGACTTTC. This translates into CASSFRTGGTHTGANVLTF.

V gene TRBV28 combines with J gene TRBJ2-3; TRBD1 matches at 9 bases. The junction had 9 bases not matched to a gene; V was cut back by 8 bases and J by 0 bases. The CDR3 loop spans 16 amino acids. Germline-derived CDR1 and CDR2 are MDHEN and SYDVKM. The CDR3 here is CASVGTGRASTDTQYF. Here the CDR3 DNA reads TGTGCCAGCGTTGGGACAGGGAGGGCTAGCACAGATACGCAGTATTTT.

The V and J genes are TRBV19 and TRBJ2-3, with 7 bases matching TRBD2. CDR1 LNHDA and CDR2 SQIVND come from the germline V gene (reference sequence). J gave up 3 bases and V 3 bases, and 6 bases lay outside the gene matches. The CDR3 has 15 residues. For the CDR3, the DNA is TGTGCCAGTAGTATGCTGGCGGGAGAGACAGATACGCAGTATTTT. Translation gives CASSMLAGETDTQYF.

This clone appeared once. This rearrangement joins TRBV7-9 to TRBJ1-5, with TRBD1 matching over 7 bases. V shed 5 bases, J shed 10 bases, and the junction held 14 bases outside the gene matches. This CDR3 is built from 15 residues. CDR1 is SEHNR, CDR2 FQNEAQ, per germline (reference sequence). The CDR3 reads CASSTTGIGVSPQHF. CDR3 DNA sequence: TGTGCCAGCAGCACGACAGGGATCGGGGTCTCTCCCCAGCATTTT. The full variable domain, with the rest looked up from reference TRBV7-9 and TRBJ1-5, is DTGVSQNPRHKITKRGQNVTFRCDPISEHNRLYWYRQTLGQGPEFLTYFQNEAQLEKSRLLSDRFSAERPKGSFSTLEIQRTEQGDSAMYLCASSTTGIGVSPQHFGDGTRLSIL.

The chain uses TRBV7-6 and TRBJ2-7; D perhaps matches TRBD2 (6 bases). CDR1 and CDR2 from the germline V gene are SGHVS and FNYEAQ. The CDR3 is 15 amino acids. Between the trimmed V and J ends, which lost 4 bases and 3 bases, there was a span of 16 bases. DNA of the CDR3: TGTGCCAGCAGCTCTGACGGGACGGGAGACTACGAGCAGTACTTC. Translation: CASSSDGTGDYEQYF. The full variable domain, in which reference TRBV7-6 and TRBJ2-7 provide the parts outside the CDR3, is GAGVSQSPRYKVTKRGQDVALRCDPISGHVSLYWYRQALGQGPEFLTYFNYEAQQDKSGLPNDRFSAERPEGSISTLTIQRTEQRDSAMYRCASSSDGTGDYEQYFGPGTRLTVT.

This clone was observed a few times. The chain has TRBV5-1 and TRBJ2-7; 8 bases fit TRBD2. The CDR3 is 15 residues long. From germline, CDR1 is SGHRS and CDR2 YFSETQ. The junction had 13 bases not matched to a gene; V was cut back by 5 bases and J by 6 bases. The CDR3 sequence: CASSPGGAGVSEQYF. The CDR3 DNA sequence: TGCGCCAGCAGTCCGGGGGGAGCGGGAGTTTCCGAGCAGTACTTC.

This clone has only a few counts. The chain is built from TRBV19 and TRBJ1-3; D unclear. The germline V gene encodes CDR1 LNHDA and CDR2 SQIVND (reference sequence). V was shortened by 7 bases and J by 1 base, with 14 bases between the two germline ends. This CDR3 comprises 15 residues. In nucleotides, the CDR3 is TGTGCCAGTAAGATAATCGCGACATCTGGAAACACCATATATTTT. As protein: CASKIIATSGNTIYF.

V and J are TRBV7-2 and TRBJ1-3, with 7 bases lining up with TRBD1. In germline, CDR1 is SGHTA, CDR2 FQGNSA. CDR3 length: 14 residues. With 3 bases clipped from V and 2 bases from J, the junction kept 1 base outside the gene matches. The CDR3 here is CASSLTGTGNTIYF. The DNA of the CDR3 is TGTGCCAGCAGCTTGACAGGGACTGGAAACACCATATATTTT.

With regard to this clone: One end of the junction is discordant with germline, which a read error may explain. The rearrangement joins TRBV5-6 to TRBJ2-7, with a tentative D call TRBD1 (5 bases). The germline V gene has CDR1 SGHDT and CDR2 YYEEEE. The CDR3 totals 14 residues. The CDR3 DNA reads TGTGCCAGCAGCTACCTGCAAGCAGGGCAGACCTCGGGCTTC. It encodes CASSYLQAGQTSGF.

This clone was counted a single time. The chain joins TRBV2 to TRBJ1-1; TRBD1 agrees at 7 bases. The germline V gene encodes CDR1 SNHLY and CDR2 FYNNEI. The CDR3 spans 12 residues. J lost 10 bases, V lost 11 bases, and 13 bases had no gene match. CDR3 loop: CAGKQGFDAAFF. In DNA form, the CDR3 reads TGTGCCGGAAAACAGGGGTTCGATGCAGCTTTCTTT.

The chain employs TRBV30 and TRBJ1-5, with 7 bases aligning to TRBD1. V was pared by 2 bases and J by 6 bases, with 7 bases of the junction left unmatched. The CDR3 loop spans 14 amino acids. Germline V gives CDR1 GTSNPN, CDR2 SVGIG (reference sequence). Here the CDR3 reads CAWSPPDRSQPQHF. DNA of the CDR3: TGTGCCTGGAGTCCTCCGGACAGGTCTCAGCCCCAGCATTTT.

The chain carries TRBV5-5 and TRBJ1-5, with D tentatively TRBD1 (5 bases). Per the germline V gene, CDR1 is SGHKS and CDR2 is YYEKEE (reference sequence). The CDR3 is 15 amino acids. V shed 1 base and J shed 7 bases, with 15 bases lying between them. CDR3 sequence: CASSLFATVRQPQHF. The CDR3 bases are TGTGCCAGCAGCTTGTTCGCGACAGTCAGGCAGCCCCAGCATTTT.

The chain recombines TRBV28 with TRBJ1-4, with unresolved D. The CDR3 contains 13 residues. CDR1 is MDHEN and CDR2 is SYDVKM in the germline V gene. Trimming took 6 bases from V and 8 from J, leaving 13 bases between them. The CDR3: CASSLEVTEKLFF. CDR3 DNA: TGTGCCAGCAGCCTCGAGGTAACGGAAAAACTGTTTTTT.

This clone was counted a few times. The chain links TRBV7-6 to TRBJ2-6; D is perhaps TRBD1 (6 bases). The CDR3 has 17 residues. The germline gives CDR1 SGHVS, CDR2 FNYEAQ. Trimming cost V 5 bases and J 1 base, with 15 bases left between them. This CDR3 reads CASSTYKQGSGANVLTF. CDR3 bases: TGTGCCAGCAGCACCTATAAACAGGGTTCTGGGGCCAACGTCCTGACTTTC.

The DNA of the CDR3 is TGTGCCAGCAGTTCGCCACTGAGAGAGGGCAAAAACATTCAGTACTTC. This encodes CASSSPLREGKNIQYF. The chain joins TRBV6-5 to TRBJ2-4; possibly TRBD2 for D (5 bases). Germline assignment: CDR1 MNHEY and CDR2 SVGAGI. Trimming took off 4 bases at V and 3 bases at J, with 16 bases between the two ends. The length of the CDR3 is 16 residues.

CDR3 in amino acids: CASSRTDSNQPQHF. The CDR3 region has the DNA TGTGCCAGCAGTCGGACAGATAGCAATCAGCCCCAGCATTTT. The V and J genes are TRBV27 and TRBJ1-5, with D maybe TRBD1 (6 bases). V was cut by 5 bases and J by 0 bases, with 8 bases left in between. The length of the CDR3 is 14 residues. Germline V gives CDR1 MNHEY, CDR2 SMNVEV (reference sequence).

This clone has more than one count but fewer than ten. The rearrangement joins TRBV5-1 to TRBJ2-1; 7 bases map to TRBD2. This CDR3 is 14 amino acids long. Unmatched junction bases numbered 6, after V lost 1 base and J lost 8 bases. CDR1 SGHRS and CDR2 YFSETQ come from the germline V gene. This CDR3 is CASSLRGSRDEQFF. The CDR3 bases are TGCGCCAGCAGCTTGCGCGGGAGTAGGGATGAGCAGTTCTTC. The complete variable domain, with remaining parts taken from reference TRBV5-1 and TRBJ2-1, reads KAGVTQTPRYLIKTRGQQVTLSCSPISGHRSVSWYQQTPGQGLQFLFEYFSETQRNKGNFPGRFSGRQFSNSRSEMNVSTLELGDSALYLCASSLRGSRDEQFFGPGTRLTVL.

This clone came up once. The chain uses TRBV5-1 and TRBJ1-1; D gene ambiguous. The CDR3 runs 14 residues. Germline lookup yields CDR1 SGHRS and CDR2 YFSETQ. Trimming left V 0 bases short and J 1 base short, with 7 bases between. The CDR3 loop reads CASSLGHQNTEAFF. CDR3 DNA sequence: TGCGCCAGCAGCTTGGGACACCAGAACACTGAAGCTTTCTTT.

The chain uses TRBV19 and TRBJ1-4; D perhaps matches TRBD1 (5 bases). Trimming pared 6 bases from V and 3 bases from J, leaving 11 bases between. Germline lookup yields CDR1 LNHDA and CDR2 SQIVND (reference sequence). The CDR3 has 14 residues. The CDR3: CASSSGRANEKLFF. The DNA of the CDR3 is TGTGCCAGTAGCTCAGGGAGGGCTAATGAAAAACTGTTTTTT.

The chain's CDR3 is CASLSLGDEKLFF. For the CDR3, the DNA is TGTGCCAGCCTCAGCTTAGGGGATGAAAAACTGTTTTTT. The rearrangement links TRBV19 to TRBJ1-4; perhaps TRBD1 as D (5 bases). Germline-derived CDR1 and CDR2 are LNHDA and SQIVND (reference sequence). V gave up 9 bases and J gave up 6 bases, with 14 bases separating them. This CDR3 has 13 residues.

Here the CDR3 DNA reads TGTGCCAGGAGAGTGGCAGGGGGAACAGATACGCAGTATTTT. Amino acid sequence: CARRVAGGTDTQYF. V usage is TRBV19 and J usage is TRBJ2-3; 7 nucleotides match TRBD1. The V segment lost 9 bases and the J segment 3 bases; nucleotides outside the gene matches: 9. This CDR3 region has 14 residues. Germline assignment: CDR1 LNHDA and CDR2 SQIVND (reference sequence).

This clone was observed a handful of times. The rearrangement links TRBV10-3 to TRBJ2-2; D might be TRBD1 (5 bases). Germline CDR1 and CDR2: ENHRY and SYGVKD. The CDR3 is 15 residues long. The V and J ends lost 2 bases and 1 base respectively, with 8 bases between them. CDR3: CAISEGTGNTGELFF. The CDR3 bases are TGTGCCATCAGTGAGGGCACAGGGAACACCGGGGAGCTGTTTTTT.

This chain connects TRBV15 to TRBJ2-5, with D maybe TRBD1 (6 bases). The CDR3 runs to 14 residues. Between the trimmed V and J ends, which lost 3 bases and 1 base, there was a span of 9 bases. CDR1 is LNHNV, CDR2 YYDKDF, per germline (reference sequence). CDR3 sequence: CATSSRQVQETQYF. The CDR3 DNA is TGTGCCACCAGCAGTAGACAGGTCCAAGAGACCCAGTACTTC. Full variable domain (rest looked up from reference TRBV15 and TRBJ2-5): DAMVIQNPRYQVTQFGKPVTLSCSQTLNHNVMYWYQQKSSQAPKLLFHYYDKDFNNEADTPDNFQSRRPNTSFCFLDIRSPGLGDTAMYLCATSSRQVQETQYFGPGTRLLVL.

The chain joins TRBV28 to TRBJ2-7; D is perhaps TRBD2 (6 bases). Trimming removed 6 bases from V and 4 bases from J, with 16 bases in between. The CDR3 runs to 14 residues. CDR1 MDHEN and CDR2 SYDVKM come from the germline V gene. The CDR3 DNA follows: TGTGCCAGCAGGTTCGGGGGAGCGGTGTACGAGCAGTACTTC. This sequence encodes CASRFGGAVYEQYF.

The rearrangement links TRBV7-9 to TRBJ1-1; D is unresolved. Germline V gives CDR1 SEHNR, CDR2 FQNEAQ (reference sequence). The length of the CDR3 is 12 residues. Trimming removed 5 bases from V and 4 bases from J, with 8 bases in between. CDR3 DNA: TGTGCCAGCAGCGTACAGAGCACTGAAGCTTTCTTT. Its translation: CASSVQSTEAFF. Supplemented by reference TRBV7-9 and TRBJ1-1, the full variable domain reads DTGVSQNPRHKITKRGQNVTFRCDPISEHNRLYWYRQTLGQGPEFLTYFQNEAQLEKSRLLSDRFSAERPKGSFSTLEIQRTEQGDSAMYLCASSVQSTEAFFGQGTRLTVV.

This clone appeared a few times. CDR3 DNA: TGTGCCAGCAGCTTAGCGCCACTAGCGGATCGGACCTACGAGCAGTACTTC. Translated, it gives CASSLAPLADRTYEQYF. The gene calls are TRBV7-9 and TRBJ2-7, with 8 bases identical to TRBD2. Germline CDR1 SEHNR, CDR2 FQNEAQ (reference sequence). V trimming: 0 bases; J trimming: 2 bases; junction bases outside the gene matches: 9. This CDR3 is built from 17 residues. Using reference TRBV7-9 and TRBJ2-7 for the parts outside the CDR3, the full variable domain is DTGVSQNPRHKITKRGQNVTFRCDPISEHNRLYWYRQTLGQGPEFLTYFQNEAQLEKSRLLSDRFSAERPKGSFSTLEIQRTEQGDSAMYLCASSLAPLADRTYEQYFGPGTRLTVT.

V and J are TRBV27 and TRBJ1-2; possible D gene TRBD1, 5 bases. Trimming stripped 3 bases from V and 4 bases from J, with 12 bases between. The CDR3 is made up of 14 amino acids. Per germline, CDR1 MNHEY and CDR2 SMNVEV (reference sequence). The CDR3: CASSLEGQGYGYTF. As DNA, the CDR3 is TGTGCCAGCAGTTTGGAGGGGCAGGGCTATGGCTACACCTTC.

This clone appeared a single time. V gene TRBV28 combines with J gene TRBJ2-3, with 7 bases fitting TRBD2. This CDR3 has 19 amino acids. V lost 1 base to trimming and J lost 5 bases; unmatched junction nucleotides: 18. From germline, CDR1 is MDHEN and CDR2 SYDVKM. CDR3 region: CASSLYFSGHDEAIDTQYF. CDR3 DNA sequence: TGTGCCAGCAGTTTATATTTTAGCGGGCACGATGAGGCTATAGATACGCAGTATTTT.

This sequence joins TRBV29-1 and TRBJ2-5; TRBD1 might be the D (5 bases). Germline V CDR1 and CDR2: SQVTM, ANQGSEA. CDR3 length: 14 residues. V was shortened by 6 bases and J by 1 base, with 15 bases between the two germline ends. CDR3: CSVVKGQTQETQYF. For the CDR3, the DNA is TGCAGCGTAGTAAAGGGGCAGACCCAAGAGACCCAGTACTTC.